Reported below is one T cell receptor (beta chain). The entry originates in a study of technical replicates of blood from a handful of donors. The length of the CDR3 is 13 residues. Germline V gene sequence: CDR1 SGHRS, CDR2 YFSETQ. V was pared by 4 bases and J by 1 base, with 8 bases between. Method: immunoSEQ multiplex PCR; TCRdb's copy keeps in-frame clones and lacks some. The data contain some 89,000 clones, 85% to 95% of them singletons. Sequencing was carried out using T cells isolated from PBMCs. The chain uses TRBV5-1 and TRBJ1-1; D not resolved. The clonotype comes from a human donor in good health. This CDR3 reads CASSTEGNTEAFF. The CDR3 nucleotides read TGCGCCAGCAGCACGGAGGGGAACACTGAAGCTTTCTTT.